Following are 22 T cell receptor beta chains from one sample sequenced in a study of T cell clonality in common variable immunodeficiency. TCRdb keeps only in-frame clones here, not all; method: immunoSEQ multiplex PCR. The specimen has 30,000 to 40,000 clones, none found just once. The sample comprised peripheral blood mononuclear cells. Receptors originate from a person between 18 and 69 years old in good health.

Notes on this clone: A much larger clone is a single base away; this may be a read error. The read stops 3 residues short of the end of the CDR3; the missing end is completed from the germline J gene. The rearrangement uses TRBV7-6 and TRBJ2-1, with a weak D call TRBD2 (5 bases). Between the trimmed V and J ends, which lost 7 bases and 0 bases, there was a span of 19 bases. Germline-derived CDR1 and CDR2 are SGHVS and FNYEAQ. The CDR3 consists of 17 residues. CDR3 sequence: CASTSEGPFSSYNEQFF. Incomplete CDR3 DNA: TGTGCCAGCACCTCCGAGGGCCCCTTTAGCTCCTACAATGAG.

This clone was counted between two and nine times. The CDR3 goes on 3 residues after the read ends, and that part is filled in from the germline J gene. The J gene is TRBJ2-3, the V gene TRBV2; weak D call: TRBD1 (6 bases). This CDR3 is built from 15 residues. CDR1 is SNHLY and CDR2 is FYNNEI in the germline V gene. The CDR3: CASSVLRGVSETQYF. CDR3 DNA, as far as it was read: TGTGCCAGCAGTGTCCTCAGGGGAGTCTCGGAGACG. Full variable domain (remainder filled in from reference TRBV2 and TRBJ2-3): EPEVTQTPSHQVTQMGQEVILRCVPISNHLYFYWYRQILGQKVEFLVSFYNNEISEKSEIFDDQFSVERPDGSNFTLKIRSTKLEDSAMYFCASSVLRGVSETQYFGPGTRLTVL.

CDR3 bases read: TGTGCCAGCTCACCGCCTACAGGGACGGGCACAGATACG. This translates into CASSPPTGTGTDT. The entire CDR3 sequence reads CASSPPTGTGTDTQYF. The chain carries TRBV18 and TRBJ2-3; D is possibly TRBD1 (6 bases). Read coverage stops 3 residues before the CDR3 terminus; the germline J gene supplies the remainder. Per germline, CDR1 KGHSH and CDR2 LQKENI. Trimming pared 3 bases from V and 1 base from J, leaving 14 bases between. The length of the CDR3 is 16 residues.

A note on this clone: The CDR3 is cut off 3 residues early in the read; its end comes from the germline J gene. Other DNA sequences in the same sample also yield this CDR3. The chain carries TRBV7-2 and TRBJ1-1; perhaps TRBD1 as D (6 bases). Germline V CDR1 and CDR2: SGHTA, FQGNSA. This CDR3 contains 15 residues. The CDR3: CASSWLAGGQETAFF. The CDR3 bases that were read are TGTGCCAGCAGCTGGCTAGCGGGGGGCCAAGAGACC.

This clone was detected many times. With the read ending 3 residues before the CDR3 end, the germline J gene is used to fill in that end. V and J are TRBV20-1 and TRBJ2-3, with 8 bases fitting TRBD2. From germline, CDR1 is DFQATT and CDR2 SNEGSKA (reference sequence). The CDR3 extends over 13 amino acids. V shed 5 bases, J shed 6 bases, and the junction held 7 bases outside the gene matches. CDR3 DNA, as far as it was read: TGCAGTGCTCCAGCGGGAGATATGGATACG. Amino acids: CSAPAGDMDT. The full CDR3 sequence reads CSAPAGDMDTQYF.

There are many counts of this clone. Read data end 3 residues before the CDR3 end; the end is taken from the germline J gene. The V and J genes are TRBV4-2 and TRBJ2-1, with D hard to call. V dropped 1 base and J dropped 8 bases, with 18 bases sitting between them. Germline CDR1 LGHNA, CDR2 YNFKEQ. This CDR3 region has 16 residues. CDR3 loop: CASSQGGGARGDEQFF. The sequenced CDR3 bases are TGTGCCAGCAGCCAAGGCGGCGGAGCGAGAGGCGATGAG.

This clone was counted many times. The read ends 3 residues before the CDR3 terminus; that terminus is restored from the germline J gene. The chain joins TRBV14 to TRBJ1-1; TRBD1 might be the D (6 bases). Germline CDR1 reads SGHDN; CDR2 reads FVKESK. Trimming left V 4 bases short and J 1 base short, with 19 bases between. The CDR3 runs 17 residues. The CDR3 loop is CASSPLLGTTSNTEAFF. The CDR3 DNA, read in part, is TGTGCCAGCAGCCCCCTCCTCGGGACAACATCGAACACTGAA.

This clone was recorded many times. The read ends 3 residues before the CDR3 terminus; that terminus is restored from the germline J gene. This rearrangement joins TRBV19 to TRBJ2-5; 10 nucleotides line up with TRBD1. Germline V gene data show CDR1 as LNHDA and CDR2 as SQIVND (reference sequence). J was trimmed by 3 bases and V by 4 bases; bases with no gene match: 14. This CDR3 has 18 residues. The CDR3 is CASSTGAGQGDFKETQYF. CDR3 DNA (partial): TGTGCCAGTAGTACCGGTGCCGGACAGGGGGATTTCAAAGAGACC.

As concerns this clone: Read coverage stops 3 residues before the CDR3 terminus; the germline J gene supplies the remainder. The rearrangement links TRBV7-2 to TRBJ2-3, with 9 bases fitting TRBD1. The CDR3 runs 13 residues. Germline V lookup: CDR1 SGHTA, CDR2 FQGNSA. CDR3 DNA, as far as it was read: TGTGCCAGCAGCTGGGACAGGGAAGAGACG. It yields the protein CASSWDREET. The entire CDR3 protein reads CASSWDREETQYF.

This clone was seen ten or more times. The read ends 3 residues shy of where the CDR3 ends; the end is completed using the germline J gene. The chain links TRBV18 to TRBJ1-2, with 11 bases lining up with TRBD1. From germline, CDR1 is KGHSH and CDR2 LQKENI. V lost 5 bases and J lost 4; bases outside the gene matches: 9. The CDR3 runs 16 residues. The covered CDR3 bases are TGTGCCAGCTCAGAGGAAACCGGGACAGGGGGCTATGGC. Its protein product is CASSEETGTGGYG. Given in full, the CDR3 is CASSEETGTGGYGYTF.

Many counts were recorded for this clone. The read stops 3 residues short of the end of the CDR3; the missing end is completed from the germline J gene. The gene calls are TRBV5-5 and TRBJ1-2; D unresolved. The CDR3 has 13 residues. Per germline, CDR1 SGHKS and CDR2 YYEKEE (reference sequence). This CDR3 is CASSLSDLPNYTF. CDR3 DNA (partial): TGTGCCAGCAGCTTGTCCGACTTACCTAAC.

This clone has a count of ten or more. The read gets to within 3 residues of the CDR3 end, and the germline J gene fills in the rest. V and J are TRBV29-1 and TRBJ1-2; possible D gene TRBD1, 5 bases. Per the germline V gene, CDR1 is SQVTM and CDR2 is ANQGSEA. The CDR3 is 17 residues long. V dropped 0 bases and J dropped 4 bases, with 21 bases sitting between them. The CDR3 region is CSVEDRERPAGGYGYTF. The covered CDR3 bases are TGCAGCGTTGAAGATCGGGAGAGGCCAGCCGGGGGCTATGGC.

This clone was observed at least ten times. The CDR3 is cut off 3 residues early in the read; its end comes from the germline J gene. The chain has TRBV29-1 and TRBJ1-5; D gene uncertain. The CDR3 length is 13 residues. The germline gives CDR1 SQVTM, CDR2 ANQGSEA. Trimming left V 6 bases short and J 2 bases short, with 11 bases between. The DNA read from the CDR3 is TGCAGCGTGGGCGAAGGAGGCAATCAGCCC. Translated, it gives CSVGEGGNQP. The whole CDR3 sequence is CSVGEGGNQPQHF.

This clone was detected many times. Mismatch with germline at one junction end may stem from a read error. The CDR3 end lies 3 residues beyond the end of the read and is filled in from the germline J gene. Other DNA sequences from this sample encode an identical CDR3 as well. V gene TRBV6-1 combines with J gene TRBJ2-7, with TRBD2 matching over 9 bases. The CDR3 runs to 15 residues. CDR1 is MNHNS, CDR2 SASEGT, per germline. The DNA read from the CDR3 is TGTGCCAGCAGCGAAGGGGGACTAGCCCCTTACGAG. This encodes CASSEGGLAPYE. The entire CDR3 protein reads CASSEGGLAPYEQYF.

This clone was counted ten times or more. The CDR3 is cut off 3 residues early in the read; its end comes from the germline J gene. The chain has TRBV30 and TRBJ2-5; 11 nucleotides line up with TRBD2. This CDR3 is 17 amino acids long. Germline CDR1 reads GTSNPN; CDR2 reads SVGIG (reference sequence). V was clipped by 5 bases and J by 5 bases; unmatched bases: 16. The CDR3 sequence is CAWGVQKLAGDGETQYF. CDR3 DNA, as far as it was read: TGTGCCTGGGGAGTCCAAAAACTAGCGGGAGACGGGGAGACC. The full variable domain, its missing parts supplied by reference TRBV30 and TRBJ2-5, is SQTIHQWPATLVQPVGSPLSLECTVEGTSNPNLYWYRQAAGRGLQLLFYSVGIGQISSEVPQNLSASRPQDRQFILSSKKLLLSDSGFYLCAWGVQKLAGDGETQYFGPGTRLLVL.

This clone was recorded many times. The read ends 3 residues early relative to the CDR3; the germline J gene fills the gap. The V call is TRBV5-6, the J call TRBJ2-7, with a weak D call TRBD1 (6 bases). There are 15 residues in the CDR3. Trimming removed 4 bases at V and 0 bases at J, with 14 bases between. The germline CDR1 and CDR2 sequences are SGHDT and YYEEEE. CDR3 residues: CASSASGVDSYEQYF. CDR3 DNA (partial): TGTGCCAGCAGCGCCTCAGGGGTTGACTCCTACGAG.

This clone has ten or more counts. CDR3 residues: CASRYVEGQPQHF. CDR3 bases read: TGTGCCAGCCGCTACGTAGAGGGTCAGCCC. This chain uses TRBV5-5 with TRBJ1-5; D is unclear. The CDR3 extends 3 residues past the end of the read, so its final part is completed from the germline J gene. The germline gives CDR1 SGHKS, CDR2 YYEKEE (reference sequence). The CDR3 has 13 amino acids. V dropped 7 bases and J dropped 6 bases, with 14 bases sitting between them.

As regards this clone: A far larger clone is a single base away, which makes a read error likely. The read falls 3 residues short of the CDR3 end, and the missing part is taken from the germline J gene. The rearrangement links TRBV30 to TRBJ2-3; D is undetermined. Trimming removed 7 bases from V and 0 bases from J, with 20 bases in between. Germline V gives CDR1 GTSNPN, CDR2 SVGIG (reference sequence). The CDR3 has 16 amino acids. The sequenced CDR3 bases are TGTGCCTCGGTGGGTCCTCGAGCGCCCAGCACAGATACG. Amino acid sequence: CASVGPRAPSTDT. The CDR3 in full is CASVGPRAPSTDTQYF.

This clone was recorded many times. Sequencing ends 3 residues short of the CDR3 end; the germline J gene provides the rest. This chain connects TRBV20-1 to TRBJ2-3, with 7 bases aligning to TRBD1. Germline loops: CDR1 DFQATT, CDR2 SNEGSKA (reference sequence). The CDR3 extends over 14 amino acids. With V trimmed by 6 bases and J by 1 base, 7 bases remained unmatched. The CDR3 sequence: CSADPGQGTDTQYF. CDR3 bases read: TGCAGTGCCGATCCTGGACAGGGCACAGATACG.

This clone was seen at least ten times. The read ends 3 residues before the CDR3 terminus; that terminus is restored from the germline J gene. The J gene is TRBJ2-3, the V gene TRBV5-1, with D possibly TRBD2 on 6 matching bases. This CDR3 spans 15 amino acids. The V and J ends lost 1 base and 1 base respectively, with 10 bases between them. Germline-derived CDR1 and CDR2 are SGHRS and YFSETQ. The CDR3 protein is CASSLTGGGTDTQYF. The sequenced part of the CDR3 DNA is TGCGCCAGCAGCTTGACCGGGGGTGGCACAGATACG.

There are many counts of this clone. Coverage ceases 3 residues before the CDR3 finishes, and the germline J gene fills in the end. The chain links TRBV7-9 to TRBJ2-7; no definite D call. The CDR3 contains 15 residues. Germline V lookup: CDR1 SEHNR, CDR2 FQNEAQ (reference sequence). Trimming took 0 bases from V and 5 from J, leaving 14 bases between them. The CDR3 DNA, read in part, is TGTGCCAGCAGCTTAGCGGAGCGCCCTCCAGACGAG. Protein product: CASSLAERPPDE. The full-length CDR3 reads as CASSLAERPPDEQYF.

This clone was found many times. Read coverage stops 3 residues before the CDR3 terminus; the germline J gene supplies the remainder. The chain couples TRBV15 to TRBJ2-3, with D perhaps TRBD1 or TRBD2 (5 bases each). The CDR3 sequence is 16 residues long. The germline V gene encodes CDR1 LNHNV and CDR2 YYDKDF (reference sequence). V gave up 9 bases and J gave up 0 bases, with 19 bases separating them. The CDR3 reads CATRAGGAESTDTQYF. CDR3 DNA (partial): TGTGCCACGAGGGCCGGTGGGGCGGAGAGCACAGATACG.